This TCR beta chain stems from a study of cytomegalovirus exposure and HLA in healthy donors. This CDR3 region has 14 residues. From germline, CDR1 is ENHRY and CDR2 SYGVKD. J gave up 6 bases and V 6 bases, and 3 bases lay outside the gene matches. The PCR contained 60 Vbeta and 13 Jbeta primers. TCRdb keeps only in-frame clones here, not all; method: immunoSEQ multiplex PCR. This table has about 180,000 clones, around 76% appearing once. On this clone itself: Its cognate antigen is unknown.

Study outcomes and limitations: Apart from CMV serostatus, no immune exposure information was available. Analysis was carried out at a later point, and it linked a missense DCLRE1C variant to TCR beta V- and J-gene trimming. A later analysis reportedly found that, within productive TCRs, an Asian-associated ancestry cluster had fewer N-insertions than the mean observed across the approximately 600 donors. Accurate prediction of HLA-A and HLA-B alleles (for most subjects) was reportedly achieved from TCR beta sequences.

Sequencing was carried out using PBMCs. The chain has TRBV10-3 and TRBJ1-6; 9 bases map to TRBD1. The TCR comes from a woman aged 30 to 39 in good health and CMV-seropositive. The CDR3 loop reads CAIRGDRVNSPLHF. Written as DNA, the CDR3 is TGTGCCATCAGAGGGGACAGGGTTAATTCACCCCTCCACTTT.